The clone carrying this T cell receptor (beta chain) was observed once. What it binds is unknown. The data originate from a study of vaccination effects on CD4 cells after COVID-19. Turning to the study itself: Following the second dose by a median of 72 days, the post-vaccine samples were obtained.

Sequencing used immunoSEQ multiplex PCR; TCRdb keeps in-frame clones, though not all of them. The table lists about 50,000 clones, around 80% of them singletons. Before any sequencing was done, the ViraFEST assay used viral peptide pools to expand antigen-specific CD4+ T cells. With approximately 10 days of culture completed, CD4+ T cells were isolated. The cohort was immunized with two doses of either the BNT162b2 or mRNA-1273 vaccine. None of the vaccinated had previously contracted SARS-CoV-2, and their nucleocapsid antibodies tested negative. Cultivation was performed at 1.5 million to 2.5 million PBMC per well with about 9.6 IU/ml IL-2 and 7.5 to 10 ug/ml peptides added. The clonotype originates from a human donor who received a COVID-19 vaccine. The sample in question was CD4+ T cells from PBMCs cultured with HCoV-OC43 spike peptides, obtained after COVID-19 vaccination. As to subset: HCoV-OC43 spike overlapping peptide pool stimulation.

The CDR3 bases are TGTGCCAGCAGCTTTGAGCTAACGGACATTCAGTACTTC. Translating gives CASSFELTDIQYF. The V and J genes are TRBV12-1 and TRBJ2-4; no DNA check was done on the table's D call, TRBD2. TRBV12-1 is marked as a pseudogene. The CDR3 runs to 13 residues.